Given below is one TCR beta chain in context. Antigen: not known. 5'RACE primed at constant segments yielded TCR alpha and TCR beta cDNA libraries bearing sample barcodes and UMIs. TCRdb fed the 5' RACE reads into MiXCR, producing one record per CDR3 protein. The sample shows about 560,000 distinct CDR3 sequences, about 20% of them seen only once. The CDR3 spans 17 residues. V was clipped by 2 bases and J by 10 bases, with 24 bases between them. Per germline, CDR1 SGHDN and CDR2 FVKESK. These data belong to a study of T-cell memory formation after mild COVID-19. General study points: Contracting CD4+ clones sat mainly in CM and EM; CD8+ in EMRA. A subset of responding clones appeared in pre-infection memory, suggesting cross-reactive memory joined. A balance of CD4 and CD8 characterized clones contracting day 15 to 85, whereas later expanders leaned CD4+.

The sequence was obtained from an adult woman who had mild COVID-19 (a few samples of this study predate the infection). Cell type and time point are not known. Source material: PBMCs or a T cell subset sorted from them (not recorded which). The gene calls are TRBV14 and TRBJ2-1; possibly TRBD1 for D (6 bases). DNA for the CDR3: TGTGCCAGCAGCCAATACCCGGACAGAATCGCCATTGGGGAGCAGTTCTTC. Protein sequence: CASSQYPDRIAIGEQFF.